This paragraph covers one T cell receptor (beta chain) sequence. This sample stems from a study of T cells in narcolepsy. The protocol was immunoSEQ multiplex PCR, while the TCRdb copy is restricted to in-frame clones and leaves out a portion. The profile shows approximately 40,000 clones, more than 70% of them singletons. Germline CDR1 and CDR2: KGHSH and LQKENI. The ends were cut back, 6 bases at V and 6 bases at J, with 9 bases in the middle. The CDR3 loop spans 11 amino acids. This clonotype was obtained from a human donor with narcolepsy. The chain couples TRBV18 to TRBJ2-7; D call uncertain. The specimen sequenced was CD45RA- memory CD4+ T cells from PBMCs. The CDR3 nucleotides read TGTGCCAGCTCCTCCGCTAGCGAGCAGTACTTC. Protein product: CASSSASEQYF.